This T cell receptor (beta chain) was found in a study of shared clonotypes between healthy human individuals. Study-wide findings and caveats: In the sorted subsets, rarefaction showed sequencing was incomplete despite large depth. In four donors, about 5% of naive CD4 clonotypes appeared in common.

This clone was counted a single time. Its matching antigen is unknown. Looked up from germline, CDR1 is PRHDT and CDR2 is FYEKMQ (reference sequence). This CDR3 has 13 residues. V was shortened by 5 bases and J by 7 bases, with 15 bases between the two germline ends. Naive CD8 cells were CD45RO-negative, positively selected for CCR7, excluding terminally differentiated effector memory CD45RA+ cells. The assay was immunoSEQ multiplex PCR, and TCRdb's table has in-frame clones only and misses some. The table has more than 2 million clones, about 95% seen once. The V call is TRBV13, the J call TRBJ2-7; the D gene is possibly TRBD2 (6 bases). Sample: naive CD8+ T cells sorted from blood. The TCR originated in a man in his late teens or twenties in good health. This CDR3 is CASSADYVGEQYF. CDR3 DNA: TGTGCCAGCAGCGCGGACTACGTTGGGGAGCAGTACTTC. The complete variable domain, with remaining parts taken from reference TRBV13 and TRBJ2-7, reads AAGVIQSPRHLIKEKRETATLKCYPIPRHDTVYWYQQGPGQDPQFLISFYEKMQSDKGSIPDRFSAQQFSDYHSELNMSSLELGDSALYFCASSADYVGEQYFGPGTRLTVT.